This section outlines one T cell receptor (beta chain) sequence together with its context. What antigen it recognizes has not been identified. The input lacks base qualities; no much larger clone sits a single base away. RNA was extracted with the RNeasy kit and 0.5 to 1 ug was reverse transcribed using random hexamers. TCR beta CDR3 regions were amplified with the immunoSEQ multiplex PCR assay covering 54 Vbeta and 13 Jbeta segments. PCR amplification bias was corrected by using a synthetic template baseline for primer optimization and computational correction. The original methods were these. Only productive sequences were kept, with reads annotated to V, D and J genes according to IMGT and analyzed in immunoSEQ Analyzer. Clonality was calculated as one minus the Shannon entropy normalized by log2 of the number of productive unique sequences. For each patient and control, public and private clones were evaluated within the 100 most prevalent clones. Susac-specific clones were defined as absent from healthy and MS cohorts, around 1,000 published viral clones and other ImmuneACCESS disease sequences. TCRdb redid the processing of the public reads, applying fastp at Q25 and MiXCR, and retained in-frame beta chains. CDR3 protein duplicates are merged, each entry listing the most common genes and DNA. The V and J calls were not made by the authors but by TCRdb's processing. Across this sample there are 300,000 or so distinct CDR3 sequences, with around 90% seen only once. About 0.063% of the sample goes to the ten largest clones.

The data stem from a study of CD8 T cells in Susac syndrome (dated by TCRdb to about 2019). Notes on the research overall: Whether CD8+ T cell activation and differentiation in Susac syndrome was antigen driven was tested using repertoire sequencing. Study-level results and caveats: The TCR sequencing and HLA analysis was acknowledged to have included a relatively small number of individuals.

The germline ends are 13 bases apart after V is trimmed by 0 bases and J by 3 bases. As encoded in the germline V gene (reference sequence), CDR1 is DFQATT while CDR2 is SNEGSKA. The CDR3 holds 15 amino acids from the cysteine to the phenylalanine. Kept here is only the CDR3 DNA, which spans 45 bases and is read in frame from base 1. Peripheral blood CD8+ and CD4+ T cells from healthy donors, Susac syndrome patients and multiple sclerosis patients were profiled using high-throughput TCR beta sequencing. Treatment-naive patients with stable or active relapsing-remitting disease fulfilling revised McDonald criteria were used as multiple sclerosis controls. Bulk CD8+ and CD4+ T cells were purified by magnetic negative isolation, whereas CD8+ TEMRA cells were enriched by FACS. Blood was drawn into EDTA tubes, processed within 24 hours, and PBMCs were isolated by density gradient centrifugation. PBMCs intended for TCR sequencing were cryopreserved in liquid nitrogen and thawed later in a water bath at 37 degrees C. The sorted or isolated CD4+, CD8+ and CD8+ TEMRA cells reached a purity of at least 90%.

Recombination linked TRBV20-1 to TRBJ2-3, with TRBD2 perhaps the D gene, on 5 matching bases. The origin of this receptor is a human donor with multiple sclerosis. Sample: CD4+ T cells from PBMCs. This receptor has the CDR3 CSARDSGLVTDTQYF. In nucleotides, the sequence is TGCAGTGCTAGAGATTCGGGGTTAGTAACAGATACGCAGTATTTT.